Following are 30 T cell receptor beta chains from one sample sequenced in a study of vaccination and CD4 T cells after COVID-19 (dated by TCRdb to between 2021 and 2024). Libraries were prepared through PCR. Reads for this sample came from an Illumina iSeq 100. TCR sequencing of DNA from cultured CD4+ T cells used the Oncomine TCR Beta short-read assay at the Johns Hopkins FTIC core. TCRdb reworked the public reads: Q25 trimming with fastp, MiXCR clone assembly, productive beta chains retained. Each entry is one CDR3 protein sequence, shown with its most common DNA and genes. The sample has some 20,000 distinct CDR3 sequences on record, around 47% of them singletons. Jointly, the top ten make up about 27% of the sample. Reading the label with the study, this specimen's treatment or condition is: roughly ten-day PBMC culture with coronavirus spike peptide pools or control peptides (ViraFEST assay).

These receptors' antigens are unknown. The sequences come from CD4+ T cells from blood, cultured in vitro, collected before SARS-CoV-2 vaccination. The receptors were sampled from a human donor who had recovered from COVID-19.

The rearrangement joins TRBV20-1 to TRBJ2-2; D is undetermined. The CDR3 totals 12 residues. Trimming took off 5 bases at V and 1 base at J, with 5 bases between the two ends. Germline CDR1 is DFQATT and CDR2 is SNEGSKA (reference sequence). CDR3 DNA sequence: TGCAGTGCTCGTCAGAACACCGGGGAGCTGTTTTTT. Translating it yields CSARQNTGELFF.

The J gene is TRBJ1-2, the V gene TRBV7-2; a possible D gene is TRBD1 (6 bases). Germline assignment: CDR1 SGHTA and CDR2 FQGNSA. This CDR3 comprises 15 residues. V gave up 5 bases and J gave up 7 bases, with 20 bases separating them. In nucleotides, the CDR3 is TGTGCCAGCAGCCCCTTGGGAGGGGGTAATCGTGGCTACACCTTC. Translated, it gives CASSPLGGGNRGYTF.

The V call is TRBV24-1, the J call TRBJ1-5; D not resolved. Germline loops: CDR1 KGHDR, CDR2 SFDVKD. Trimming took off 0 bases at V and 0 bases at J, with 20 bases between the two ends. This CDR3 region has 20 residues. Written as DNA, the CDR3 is TGTGCCACCAGTGATTTGATCCCAGGCCCTCTAAAATATAGCAATCAGCCCCAGCATTTT. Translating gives CATSDLIPGPLKYSNQPQHF.

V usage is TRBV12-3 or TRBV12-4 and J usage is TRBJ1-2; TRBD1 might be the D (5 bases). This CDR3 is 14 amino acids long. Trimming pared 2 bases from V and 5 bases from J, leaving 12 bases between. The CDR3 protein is CASSLRVEGYGYTF. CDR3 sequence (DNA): TGTGCCAGCAGTTTAAGGGTGGAGGGGTATGGCTACACCTTC.

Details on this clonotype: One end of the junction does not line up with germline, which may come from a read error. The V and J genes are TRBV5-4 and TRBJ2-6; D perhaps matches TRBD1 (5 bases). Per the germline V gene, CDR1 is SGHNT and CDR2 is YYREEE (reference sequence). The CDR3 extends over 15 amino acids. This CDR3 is CASSDPRSGAYVLTF. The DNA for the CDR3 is TGTGCCAGCAGTGACCCCCGCTCTGGGGCCTACGTCCTGACTTTC.

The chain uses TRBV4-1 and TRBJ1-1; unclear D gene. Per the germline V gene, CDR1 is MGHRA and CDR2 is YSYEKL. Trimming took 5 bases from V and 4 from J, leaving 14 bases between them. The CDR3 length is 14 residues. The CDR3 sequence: CASSGRTEATEAFF. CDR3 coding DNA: TGCGCCAGCAGCGGAAGGACCGAAGCCACTGAAGCTTTCTTT.

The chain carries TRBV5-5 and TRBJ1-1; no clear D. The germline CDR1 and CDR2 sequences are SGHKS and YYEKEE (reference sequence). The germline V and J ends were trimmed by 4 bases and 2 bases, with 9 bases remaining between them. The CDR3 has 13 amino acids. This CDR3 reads CASSPHANTEAFF. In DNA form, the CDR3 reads TGTGCCAGCAGCCCCCATGCTAACACTGAAGCTTTCTTT. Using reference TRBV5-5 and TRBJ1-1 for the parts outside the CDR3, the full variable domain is DAGVTQSPTHLIKTRGQQVTLRCSPISGHKSVSWYQQVLGQGPQFIFQYYEKEERGRGNFPDRFSARQFPNYSSELNVNALLLGDSALYLCASSPHANTEAFFGQGTRLTVV.

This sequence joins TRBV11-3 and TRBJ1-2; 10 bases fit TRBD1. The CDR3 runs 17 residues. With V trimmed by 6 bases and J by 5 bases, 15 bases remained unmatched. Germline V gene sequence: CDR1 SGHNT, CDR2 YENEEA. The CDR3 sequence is CASSSGTGEGRRYGYTF. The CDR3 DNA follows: TGTGCCAGCAGTTCCGGGACAGGGGAAGGAAGGAGATATGGCTACACCTTC.

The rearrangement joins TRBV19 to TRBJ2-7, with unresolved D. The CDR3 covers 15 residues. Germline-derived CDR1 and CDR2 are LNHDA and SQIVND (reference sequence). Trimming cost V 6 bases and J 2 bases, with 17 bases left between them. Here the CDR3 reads CASSEDWTDAYEQYF. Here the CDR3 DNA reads TGTGCCAGTAGCGAGGATTGGACCGATGCCTACGAGCAGTACTTC.

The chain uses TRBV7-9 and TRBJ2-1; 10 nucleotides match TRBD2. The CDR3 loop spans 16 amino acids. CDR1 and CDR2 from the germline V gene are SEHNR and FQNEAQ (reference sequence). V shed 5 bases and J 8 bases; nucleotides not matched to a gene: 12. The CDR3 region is CASSPPQSSGGHEQFF. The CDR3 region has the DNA TGTGCCAGCAGCCCCCCCCAGAGTAGCGGGGGGCATGAGCAGTTCTTC.

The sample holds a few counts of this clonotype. In DNA form, the CDR3 reads TGTGCCAGCAGCCGGAGGAACACTGAAGCTTTCTTT. Translation: CASSRRNTEAFF. The chain has TRBV6-2 or TRBV6-3 and TRBJ1-1; D remains ambiguous. The CDR3 consists of 12 residues. Germline CDR1 and CDR2: MNHEY and SVGEGT. With 6 bases removed from V and 1 base from J, the gap between germline ends came to 6 bases.

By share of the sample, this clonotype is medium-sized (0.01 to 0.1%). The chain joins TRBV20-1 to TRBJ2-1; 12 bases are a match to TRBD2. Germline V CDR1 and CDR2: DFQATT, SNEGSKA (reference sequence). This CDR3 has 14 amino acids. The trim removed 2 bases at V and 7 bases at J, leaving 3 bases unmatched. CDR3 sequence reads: CSARRLAGGNEQFF. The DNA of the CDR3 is TGCAGTGCTAGACGGCTAGCGGGAGGGAATGAGCAGTTCTTC.

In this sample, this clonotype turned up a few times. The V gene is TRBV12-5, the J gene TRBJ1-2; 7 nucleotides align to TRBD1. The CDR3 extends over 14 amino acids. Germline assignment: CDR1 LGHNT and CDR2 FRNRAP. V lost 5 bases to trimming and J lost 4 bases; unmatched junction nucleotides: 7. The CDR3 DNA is TGTGCTAGTGGTCGACAGGGTGGTGGCTATGGCTACACCTTC. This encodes CASGRQGGGYGYTF.

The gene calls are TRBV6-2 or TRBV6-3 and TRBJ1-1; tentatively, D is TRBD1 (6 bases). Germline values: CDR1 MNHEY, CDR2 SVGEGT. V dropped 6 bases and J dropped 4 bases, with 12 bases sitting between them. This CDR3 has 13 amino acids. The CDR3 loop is CASSSGEATEAFF. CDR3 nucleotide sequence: TGTGCCAGCAGCTCAGGGGAGGCCACTGAAGCTTTCTTT.

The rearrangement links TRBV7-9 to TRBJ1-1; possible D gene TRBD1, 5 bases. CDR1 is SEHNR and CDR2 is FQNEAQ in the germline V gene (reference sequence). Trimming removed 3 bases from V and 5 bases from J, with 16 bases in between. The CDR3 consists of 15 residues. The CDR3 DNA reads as TGTGCCAGCAGCTTGCGGGGCGCTATGGGGACTGAAGCTTTCTTT. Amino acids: CASSLRGAMGTEAFF.

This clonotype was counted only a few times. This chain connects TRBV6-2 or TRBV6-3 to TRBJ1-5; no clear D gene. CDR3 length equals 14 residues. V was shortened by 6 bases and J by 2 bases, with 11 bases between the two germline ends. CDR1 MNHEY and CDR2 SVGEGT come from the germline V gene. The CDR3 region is CASSSPGGNQPQHF. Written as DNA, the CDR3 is TGTGCCAGCAGCTCCCCGGGTGGCAATCAGCCCCAGCATTTT.

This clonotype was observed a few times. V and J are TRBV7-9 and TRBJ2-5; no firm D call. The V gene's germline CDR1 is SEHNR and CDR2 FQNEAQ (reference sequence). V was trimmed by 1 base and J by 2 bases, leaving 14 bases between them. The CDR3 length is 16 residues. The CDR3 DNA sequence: TGTGCCAGCAGCTTAGGTCGGCAGCCAAATCAAGAGACCCAGTACTTC. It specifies CASSLGRQPNQETQYF.

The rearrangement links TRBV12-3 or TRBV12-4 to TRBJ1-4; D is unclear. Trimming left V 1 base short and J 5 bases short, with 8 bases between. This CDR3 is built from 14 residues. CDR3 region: CASSLDRGNEKLFF. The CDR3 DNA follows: TGTGCCAGCAGTTTAGACAGAGGGAATGAAAAACTGTTTTTT.

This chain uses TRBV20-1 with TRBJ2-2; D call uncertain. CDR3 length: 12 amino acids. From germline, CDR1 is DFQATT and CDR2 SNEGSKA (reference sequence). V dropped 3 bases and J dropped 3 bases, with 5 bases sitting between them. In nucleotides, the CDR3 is TGCAGTGCTAGTCGGTACACCGGGGAGCTGTTTTTT. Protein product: CSASRYTGELFF.

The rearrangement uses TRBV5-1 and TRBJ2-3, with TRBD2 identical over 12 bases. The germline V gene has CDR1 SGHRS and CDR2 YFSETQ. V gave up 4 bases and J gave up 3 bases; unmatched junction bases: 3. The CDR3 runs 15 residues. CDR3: CASSVGLAGTDTQYF. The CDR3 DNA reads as TGCGCCAGCAGCGTCGGACTAGCGGGGACAGATACGCAGTATTTT.

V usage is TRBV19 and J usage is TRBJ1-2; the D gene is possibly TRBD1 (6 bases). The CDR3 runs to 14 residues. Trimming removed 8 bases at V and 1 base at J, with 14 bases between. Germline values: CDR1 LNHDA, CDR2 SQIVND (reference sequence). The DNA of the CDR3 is TGTGCCAGTCGTCAGGGGAACTATAACTATGGCTACACCTTC. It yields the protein CASRQGNYNYGYTF.

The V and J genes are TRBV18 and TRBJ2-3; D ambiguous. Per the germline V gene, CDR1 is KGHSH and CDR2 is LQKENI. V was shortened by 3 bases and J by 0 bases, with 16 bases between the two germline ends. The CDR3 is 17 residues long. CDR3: CASSPRAPSTSTDTQYF. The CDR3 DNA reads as TGTGCCAGCTCACCTAGGGCTCCCTCGACTAGCACAGATACGCAGTATTTT.

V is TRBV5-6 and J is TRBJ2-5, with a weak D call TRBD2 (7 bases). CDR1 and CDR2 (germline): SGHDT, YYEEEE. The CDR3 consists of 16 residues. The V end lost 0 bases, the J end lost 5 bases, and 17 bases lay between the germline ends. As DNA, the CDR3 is TGTGCCAGCAGCTTGGGGGACCGGGGGGCTGGTGAGACCCAGTACTTC. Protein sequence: CASSLGDRGAGETQYF.

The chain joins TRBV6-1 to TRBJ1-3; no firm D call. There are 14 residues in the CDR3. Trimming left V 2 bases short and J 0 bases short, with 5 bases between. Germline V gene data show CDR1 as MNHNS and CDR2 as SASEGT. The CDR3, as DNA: TGTGCCAGCAGTGAATACATCTCTGGAAACACCATATATTTT. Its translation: CASSEYISGNTIYF.

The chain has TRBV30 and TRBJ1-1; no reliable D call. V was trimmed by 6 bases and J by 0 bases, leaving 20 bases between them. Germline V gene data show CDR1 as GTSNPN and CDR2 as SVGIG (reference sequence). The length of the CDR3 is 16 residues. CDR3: CACLSRAAHLNTEAFF. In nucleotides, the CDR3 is TGTGCCTGTCTTTCCCGGGCCGCTCACTTGAACACTGAAGCTTTCTTT.

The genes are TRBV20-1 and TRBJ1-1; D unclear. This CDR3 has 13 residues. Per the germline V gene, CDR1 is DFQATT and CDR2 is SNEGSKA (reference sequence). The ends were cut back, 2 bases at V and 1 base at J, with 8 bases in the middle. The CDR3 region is CSARSAANTEAFF. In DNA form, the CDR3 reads TGCAGTGCTAGATCGGCAGCGAACACTGAAGCTTTCTTT.

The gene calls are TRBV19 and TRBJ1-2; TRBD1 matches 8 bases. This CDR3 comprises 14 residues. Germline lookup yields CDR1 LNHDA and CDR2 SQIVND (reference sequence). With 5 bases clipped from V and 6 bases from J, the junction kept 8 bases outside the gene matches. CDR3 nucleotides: TGTGCCAGTAGTCTTGGACAGGGCGGGAATGGCTACACCTTC. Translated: CASSLGQGGNGYTF.

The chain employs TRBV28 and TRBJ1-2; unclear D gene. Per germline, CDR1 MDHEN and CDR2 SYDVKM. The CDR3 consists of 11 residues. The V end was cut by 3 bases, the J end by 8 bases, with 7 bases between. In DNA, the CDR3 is TGTGCCAGCAGTTTCGGCGTCGGCTACACCTTC. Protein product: CASSFGVGYTF.

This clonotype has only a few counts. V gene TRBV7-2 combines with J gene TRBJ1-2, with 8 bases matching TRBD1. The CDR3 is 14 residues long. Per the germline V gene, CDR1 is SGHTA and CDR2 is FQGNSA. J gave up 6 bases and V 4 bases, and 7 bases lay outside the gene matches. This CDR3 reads CASSSPTGENGYTF. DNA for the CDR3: TGTGCCAGCAGCTCCCCGACAGGGGAGAATGGCTACACCTTC. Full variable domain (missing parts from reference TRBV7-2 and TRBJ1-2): GAGVSQSPSNKVTEKGKDVELRCDPISGHTALYWYRQSLGQGLEFLIYFQGNSAPDKSGLPSDRFSAERTGGSVSTLTIQRTQQEDSAVYLCASSSPTGENGYTFGSGTRLTVV.

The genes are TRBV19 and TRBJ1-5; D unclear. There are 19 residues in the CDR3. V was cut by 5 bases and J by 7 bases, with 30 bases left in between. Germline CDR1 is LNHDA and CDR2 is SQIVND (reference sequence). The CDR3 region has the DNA TGTGCCAGTAGTGAACCCCTGCCGCCCAGCAGCCCCCAAGGCCAGCCCCAGCATTTT. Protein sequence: CASSEPLPPSSPQGQPQHF.